Shown below are 18 T cell receptor beta chains from a single sample sequenced in a study of T-cell reconstitution after alpha-beta-depleted transplantation in children. As it was prepared, the TCRbeta library received unique molecular identifiers. MiXCR, applied by TCRdb to the PCR reads, yields one record per CDR3 protein. The table lists about 690,000 distinct CDR3 sequences, roughly 15% of them singletons, with 1.1% in the top ten. The sample here was PBMCs from the stem cell graft donor, taken from the stem cell graft. The receptor source for this set is a human donor who donated a stem cell graft to a child with acute myeloid leukemia.

In its sample, this clonotype was seen many times. DNA of the CDR3: TGCGCCAGCAGCTTGGAGACAGGGCGGGAGACCCAGTACTTC. Translated, it gives CASSLETGRETQYF. This chain joins TRBV5-1 and TRBJ2-5; 7 bases are shared with TRBD1. The V gene's germline CDR1 is SGHRS and CDR2 YFSETQ. The CDR3 runs to 14 residues. With V trimmed by 0 bases and J by 5 bases, 4 bases remained unmatched.

This clonotype turned up a few times. The chain uses TRBV21-1 and TRBJ2-4. TRBV21-1 is given as a pseudogene. CDR3 size: 13 residues. The CDR3 loop is CASSRGAKNIQYF. CDR3 DNA: TGTGCCAGCAGCAGAGGGGCCAAAAACATTCAGTACTTC.

The chain couples TRBV7-2 to TRBJ2-1; 10 bases fit TRBD2. Germline lookup yields CDR1 SGHTA and CDR2 FQGNSA. This CDR3 contains 16 residues. The junction had 10 bases not matched to a gene; V was cut back by 5 bases and J by 6 bases. CDR3 sequence reads: CASSLQAGGPRNEQFF. The CDR3 nucleotides are TGTGCCAGCAGCCTACAAGCGGGGGGGCCTCGCAATGAGCAGTTCTTC.

This clonotype was detected many times. This chain joins TRBV29-1 and TRBJ1-1; no clear D gene. The CDR3 loop spans 11 amino acids. The V gene's germline CDR1 is SQVTM and CDR2 ANQGSEA. V lost 4 bases, J lost 1 base, and 4 bases lay in between. CDR3 DNA sequence: TGCAGCGTTGCCCCGAACACTGAAGCTTTCTTT. Translation gives CSVAPNTEAFF.

This clonotype turned up a few times. The chain carries TRBV18 and TRBJ2-4; 8 nucleotides align to TRBD1. CDR3 length: 14 amino acids. Germline trimming cut 6 bases from V and 5 bases from J; bases unmatched to any gene: 6. The germline V gene encodes CDR1 KGHSH and CDR2 LQKENI. CDR3 DNA sequence: TGTGCCAGCTCCGTAGACAGGGGCCAAAACATTCAGTACTTC. Amino acid sequence: CASSVDRGQNIQYF.

The chain joins TRBV5-6 to TRBJ2-2, with D tentatively TRBD2 (5 bases). Trimming removed 2 bases at V and 5 bases at J, with 10 bases between. Germline CDR1 reads SGHDT; CDR2 reads YYEEEE. This CDR3 is 14 amino acids long. The CDR3 protein is CASSFDPGTGELFF. The CDR3 region has the DNA TGTGCCAGCAGCTTTGATCCGGGGACCGGGGAGCTGTTTTTT.

This clonotype was seen repeatedly, ten times or more. The J gene is TRBJ1-2, the V gene TRBV6-1; D ambiguous. The V gene's germline CDR1 is MNHNS and CDR2 SASEGT. The germline V and J ends were trimmed by 5 bases and 2 bases, with 12 bases remaining between them. The CDR3 loop spans 14 amino acids. The CDR3 sequence: CASSPPSGNYGYTF. The CDR3 DNA reads as TGTGCCAGCAGTCCCCCCTCGGGGAACTATGGCTACACCTTC.

A note on this clonotype: This clone may be a read error of a much larger clone one base away. This chain joins TRBV29-1 and TRBJ2-1, with D unresolved. Trimming took 3 bases from V and 6 from J, leaving 9 bases between them. Germline V CDR1 and CDR2: SQVTM, ANQGSEA. The CDR3 is made up of 12 amino acids. The CDR3 protein is CSVELVGNEQFF. Here the CDR3 DNA reads TGCAGCGTTGAGTTAGTGGGCAATGAGCAGTTCTTC.

This clonotype was detected a few times. V usage is TRBV7-9 and J usage is TRBJ2-1; TRBD2 aligns across 8 bases. Germline V CDR1 and CDR2: SEHNR, FQNEAQ (reference sequence). This CDR3 has 14 amino acids. With V trimmed by 3 bases and J by 12 bases, 10 bases remained unmatched. The CDR3 spells CASSFPAGGEGQFF. In nucleotides, the CDR3 is TGTGCCAGCAGCTTTCCCGCGGGGGGAGAGGGGCAGTTCTTC.

V and J are TRBV20-1 and TRBJ1-3; tentatively, D is TRBD1 (5 bases). This CDR3 is built from 16 residues. Trimming pared 0 bases from V and 8 bases from J, leaving 20 bases between. Germline-derived CDR1 and CDR2 are DFQATT and SNEGSKA (reference sequence). This CDR3 is CSARDLGRVGWDTIYF. In DNA, the CDR3 is TGCAGTGCTAGAGATTTGGGGCGGGTCGGTTGGGACACCATATATTTT.

The J gene is TRBJ2-5, the V gene TRBV7-2, with D maybe TRBD2 (7 bases). V shed 1 base and J shed 1 base, with 16 bases lying between them. The CDR3 contains 17 residues. Germline CDR1 and CDR2: SGHTA and FQGNSA. CDR3 in amino acids: CASSLGGKGGGQETQYF. CDR3 DNA sequence: TGTGCCAGCAGCTTAGGGGGGAAAGGGGGGGGCCAAGAGACCCAGTACTTC.

This clonotype came up many times. J is TRBJ1-2 and V is TRBV29-1; 12 nucleotides match TRBD1. Germline values: CDR1 SQVTM, CDR2 ANQGSEA. Germline trimming cut 4 bases from V and 6 bases from J; bases unmatched to any gene: 3. CDR3 length equals 13 residues. CDR3 sequence reads: CSVGDRGLDGYTF. The CDR3 DNA reads as TGCAGCGTTGGGGACAGGGGGCTCGATGGCTACACCTTC.

On this clonotype itself: At one end the junction does not follow the germline gene, possibly because of a read error. The chain links TRBV20-1 to TRBJ2-3, with 7 bases aligning to TRBD2. The CDR3 contains 15 residues. Germline V CDR1 and CDR2: DFQATT, SNEGSKA (reference sequence). CDR3 sequence (DNA): TGCAGTGCCCTTCATGGGGGGGTAAGCATAGATACGCAGTATTTT. Residues: CSALHGGVSIDTQYF.

This clonotype was found a few times. The chain is built from TRBV7-2 and TRBJ2-4, with D possibly being TRBD2 (5 bases). The V gene lost 5 bases and the J gene lost 4 bases, with 6 bases spanning the gap. Looked up from germline, CDR1 is SGHTA and CDR2 is FQGNSA. CDR3 size: 12 residues. The CDR3 DNA is TGTGCCAGCAGCCGGACTAAAAACATTCAGTACTTC. Translation gives CASSRTKNIQYF.

This clonotype was counted a few times. This chain joins TRBV12-5 and TRBJ2-7; the match to TRBD1 covers 7 bases. The germline V gene encodes CDR1 LGHNT and CDR2 FRNRAP. The CDR3 loop spans 13 amino acids. V lost 4 bases and J lost 3; bases outside the gene matches: 3. The CDR3 region is CASGSPGGYEQYF. CDR3 DNA sequence: TGTGCTAGTGGTTCCCCAGGGGGCTACGAGCAGTACTTC.

The chain is built from TRBV6-1 and TRBJ1-3; D may be TRBD1 (6 bases). This CDR3 is 16 amino acids long. Germline loops: CDR1 MNHNS, CDR2 SASEGT. The V gene lost 5 bases and the J gene lost 4 bases, with 18 bases spanning the gap. The CDR3 DNA is TGTGCCAGCAGTAGCGGGACAATGTTCTCCGGAAACACCATATATTTT. This gives the protein CASSSGTMFSGNTIYF.

This clonotype was picked up a small number of times. The chain is built from TRBV12-3 or TRBV12-4 and TRBJ2-1; 12 bases align to TRBD2. The CDR3 spans 15 residues. The V and J ends lost 7 bases and 7 bases, in that order; junction bases with no gene match: 8. The DNA for the CDR3 is TGTGCCAGCATCCTCCCTGGGACTAGCGGGAATGAGCAGTTCTTC. This gives the protein CASILPGTSGNEQFF.

The gene calls are TRBV15 and TRBJ2-5; no clear D. The CDR3 sequence is 13 residues long. Germline CDR1 LNHNV, CDR2 YYDKDF (reference sequence). Trimming cost V 5 bases and J 5 bases, with 12 bases left between them. The DNA for the CDR3 is TGTGCCACCAGCCTCGACCTATCCGAGACCCAGTACTTC. Protein sequence: CATSLDLSETQYF.